The 7 T cell receptor beta chains presented below share a single source sample, sequenced in a study of blood T cell repertoires in COVID-19. The data were produced by immunoSEQ multiplex PCR, yet TCRdb's version contains in-frame clones alone and is incomplete. This sample has roughly 53,000 clones, with approximately 90% found just once. The sequencing sample was made of peripheral blood. These receptor sequences come from a human donor in a cohort sampled during active COVID-19.

The chain links TRBV3-1 (or the pseudogene TRBV3-2) to TRBJ2-4; 7 bases are shared with TRBD2. This CDR3 is built from 16 residues. CDR1 and CDR2 from the germline V gene are LGHDT and YNNKEL (reference sequence). The J segment lost 0 bases and the V segment lost 5 bases, leaving 7 bases of the junction unmatched. This chain's CDR3 is CASSTRLALAKNIQYF. The CDR3 DNA reads as TGTGCCAGCAGCACCCGACTAGCTCTAGCCAAAAACATTCAGTACTTC.

The rearrangement links TRBV4-2 to TRBJ1-5; D is uncertain. Germline V gene sequence: CDR1 LGHNA, CDR2 YNFKEQ. V lost 1 base to trimming and J lost 0 bases, with 10 bases between them. The CDR3 is 16 amino acids. The CDR3: CASSQGAVNSNQPQHF. The CDR3 bases are TGTGCCAGCAGCCAAGGGGCCGTAAATAGCAATCAGCCCCAGCATTTT.

This rearrangement joins TRBV18 to TRBJ1-1; D perhaps matches TRBD1 (6 bases). V lost 3 bases and J lost 7, with 9 bases in between. The CDR3 length is 12 residues. Germline CDR1 reads KGHSH; CDR2 reads LQKENI. CDR3 in DNA: TGTGCCAGCTCACCCCAGACAGGTGAAGCTTTCTTT. Its translation is CASSPQTGEAFF.

The chain links TRBV28 to TRBJ1-3; D not certain. The germline gives CDR1 MDHEN, CDR2 SYDVKM. V lost 7 bases to trimming and J lost 2 bases, with 12 bases between them. The CDR3 has 14 amino acids. CDR3 protein: CASTLGRAGNTIYF. The CDR3 DNA reads TGTGCCAGCACCTTAGGGAGGGCTGGAAACACCATATATTTT. The whole variable domain, remainder taken from reference TRBV28 and TRBJ1-3, is DVKVTQSSRYLVKRTGEKVFLECVQDMDHENMFWYRQDPGLGLRLIYFSYDVKMKEKGDIPEGYSVSREKKERFSLILESASTNQTSMYLCASTLGRAGNTIYFGEGSWLTVV.

This sequence joins TRBV29-1 and TRBJ2-7, with D possibly being TRBD2 (6 bases). CDR1 is SQVTM and CDR2 is ANQGSEA in the germline V gene. V was clipped by 4 bases and J by 3 bases, with 13 bases between them. The CDR3 length is 13 residues. The CDR3 here is CSVVGSGGYEQYF. CDR3 sequence (DNA): TGCAGCGTTGTTGGTAGCGGAGGCTACGAGCAGTACTTC.

V is TRBV9 and J is TRBJ2-1; 7 nucleotides agree with TRBD2. The germline V gene has CDR1 SGDLS and CDR2 YYNGEE. With V trimmed by 4 bases and J by 6 bases, 10 bases remained unmatched. The CDR3 runs 15 residues. The CDR3 coding sequence is TGTGCCAGCAGCCCCTTCGGGGTAGCGGGCAATGAGCAGTTCTTC. This encodes CASSPFGVAGNEQFF.

The CDR3 sequence is CASRSLRGKTEAFF. CDR3 coding DNA: TGCGCCAGCCGCTCGTTAAGGGGAAAGACTGAAGCTTTCTTT. The rearrangement uses TRBV4-1 and TRBJ1-1, with D possibly being TRBD1 (5 bases). The germline V gene has CDR1 MGHRA and CDR2 YSYEKL. CDR3 length: 14 amino acids. V gave up 8 bases and J gave up 5 bases, with 18 bases separating them.